The 25 T cell receptor beta chains given below trace back to one sample, sequenced in a study of PD-L1 blockade in urothelial cancer. Generated by immunoSEQ multiplex PCR, the TCRdb table keeps only in-frame clones and is missing some. The sample lists about 36,000 clones, roughly 82% occurring once. Time point given: peripheral blood 6 weeks after treatment start. The sample in question was PBMCs, obtained around atezolizumab (anti-PD-L1) treatment. The receptors here all came from a man between 40 and 49 years old with urothelial cancer.

V usage is TRBV9 and J usage is TRBJ2-2, with D unclear. The CDR3 runs 15 residues. The germline V and J ends were trimmed by 0 bases and 0 bases, with 6 bases remaining between them. CDR1 SGDLS and CDR2 YYNGEE come from the germline V gene. The CDR3: CASSVAVANTGELFF. The CDR3 DNA follows: TGTGCCAGCAGCGTAGCGGTAGCGAACACCGGGGAGCTGTTTTTT.

This clone has only one observation. This sequence joins TRBV6-5 and TRBJ1-1; 10 bases align to TRBD1. Germline V gene lookup returns CDR1 MNHEY and CDR2 SVGAGI. The junction had 6 bases not matched to a gene; V was cut back by 0 bases and J by 11 bases. The CDR3 is 14 amino acids. This CDR3 is CASSYSGTGEGAFF. The CDR3 coding sequence is TGTGCCAGCAGTTACTCCGGGACAGGGGAGGGGGCTTTCTTT.

This sequence joins TRBV21-1 and TRBJ2-2; whether TRBD2, the table's D call, matches the DNA was not checked. TRBV21-1 constitutes a pseudogene. The CDR3 loop spans 16 amino acids. Here the CDR3 DNA reads TGTGCCAGCAGCCCCGGGGAGGCAGAAGACACCGGGGAGCTGTTTTTT. This encodes CASSPGEAEDTGELFF.

The rearrangement links TRBV14 to TRBJ1-2; a weak D match, TRBD1 (5 bases). This CDR3 has 15 amino acids. Germline V CDR1 and CDR2: SGHDN, FVKESK. The V end was cut by 0 bases, the J end by 7 bases, with 15 bases between. In DNA, the CDR3 is TGTGCCAGCAGCCAAGAGAACAGGTTTGGTAGTGGCTACACCTTC. It specifies CASSQENRFGSGYTF.

The V call is TRBV5-6, the J call TRBJ2-3, with unresolved D. CDR1 is SGHDT and CDR2 is YYEEEE in the germline V gene. This CDR3 has 15 residues. V was cut by 4 bases and J by 5 bases, with 17 bases left in between. This chain's CDR3 is CASSPWASSGDTQYF. Written as DNA, the CDR3 is TGTGCCAGCAGCCCATGGGCCTCCTCAGGAGATACGCAGTATTTT.

This clone was detected only a few times. Here the CDR3 DNA reads TGCGCCAGCAGCTTGACCCGGGACAGGGCCTACGAGCAGTACTTC. Protein product: CASSLTRDRAYEQYF. J is TRBJ2-7 and V is TRBV5-1; 9 nucleotides align to TRBD1. Germline V gene sequence: CDR1 SGHRS, CDR2 YFSETQ. The length of the CDR3 is 15 residues. Trimming at V came to 1 base and at J to 2 bases, leaving 4 bases not matched to a gene. The variable domain in full, completed from reference TRBV5-1 and TRBJ2-7, reads KAGVTQTPRYLIKTRGQQVTLSCSPISGHRSVSWYQQTPGQGLQFLFEYFSETQRNKGNFPGRFSGRQFSNSRSEMNVSTLELGDSALYLCASSLTRDRAYEQYFGPGTRLTVT.

The chain uses TRBV25-1 and TRBJ2-1; TRBD1 aligns across 9 bases. With V trimmed by 3 bases and J by 9 bases, 6 bases remained unmatched. This CDR3 has 14 residues. Germline CDR1 MGHDK, CDR2 SYGVNS. CDR3 DNA sequence: TGTGCCAGCAGTGAGATACAGGGGGCCGGTGAGCAGTTCTTC. Translation gives CASSEIQGAGEQFF. The full variable domain, with the rest looked up from reference TRBV25-1 and TRBJ2-1, is EADIYQTPRYLVIGTGKKITLECSQTMGHDKMYWYQQDPGMELHLIHYSYGVNSTEKGDLSSESTVSRIRTEHFPLTLESARPSHTSQYLCASSEIQGAGEQFFGPGTRLTVL.

The V gene is TRBV19, the J gene TRBJ1-1, with 8 bases aligning to TRBD1. Germline V gene lookup returns CDR1 LNHDA and CDR2 SQIVND (reference sequence). The CDR3 runs 15 residues. V trimming: 5 bases; J trimming: 6 bases; junction bases outside the gene matches: 11. CDR3 nucleotides: TGTGCCAGTAGTCTCCGACAGGGGTCGCGCGCTGAAGCTTTCTTT. Translation gives CASSLRQGSRAEAFF.

The V gene is TRBV19, the J gene TRBJ2-7; the match to TRBD2 covers 10 bases. Germline V lookup: CDR1 LNHDA, CDR2 SQIVND (reference sequence). The CDR3 consists of 14 residues. V lost 8 bases and J lost 1; bases outside the gene matches: 5. The chain's CDR3 is CASSTSGTSYEQYF. CDR3 sequence (DNA): TGTGCCAGTTCTACTAGCGGGACATCCTACGAGCAGTACTTC.

This clone was found once. The chain links TRBV28 to TRBJ2-7, with D unresolved. Trimming cost V 10 bases and J 2 bases, with 18 bases left between them. The CDR3 loop spans 14 amino acids. CDR1 MDHEN and CDR2 SYDVKM come from the germline V gene. The CDR3 coding sequence is TGTGCCACCGAACCCCCAACTAAACCCTACGAGCAGTACTTC. Its translation: CATEPPTKPYEQYF.

The chain combines TRBV28 with TRBJ1-1; D gene unclear. The V end lost 6 bases, the J end lost 10 bases, and 15 bases lay between the germline ends. Germline V gene sequence: CDR1 MDHEN, CDR2 SYDVKM. The CDR3 covers 12 residues. The CDR3 coding sequence is TGTGCCAGCAGACCGGGCAAACGGGGAGCTTTCTTT. Translating it yields CASRPGKRGAFF.

This clone occurred a few times. V usage is TRBV29-1 and J usage is TRBJ2-5; the match to TRBD1 covers 8 bases. The germline CDR1 and CDR2 sequences are SQVTM and ANQGSEA. The CDR3 has 12 amino acids. Losses at the gene ends were 4 bases for V and 4 bases for J; bases not matched to a gene: 2. The CDR3 sequence: CSVVQGGETQYF. As DNA, the CDR3 is TGCAGCGTTGTACAGGGGGGAGAGACCCAGTACTTC.

The chain carries TRBV28 and TRBJ1-5; D unclear. The germline CDR1 and CDR2 sequences are MDHEN and SYDVKM. V was pared by 5 bases and J by 11 bases, with 19 bases between. CDR3 length equals 14 residues. As DNA, the CDR3 is TGTGCCAGCAGTGGTATGGTAGTTAGGAGGACCCAGCATTTT. Its protein product is CASSGMVVRRTQHF. Complete variable domain (other parts from reference TRBV28 and TRBJ1-5): DVKVTQSSRYLVKRTGEKVFLECVQDMDHENMFWYRQDPGLGLRLIYFSYDVKMKEKGDIPEGYSVSREKKERFSLILESASTNQTSMYLCASSGMVVRRTQHFGDGTRLSIL.

The chain recombines TRBV27 with TRBJ1-3; D ambiguous. CDR1 and CDR2 from the germline V gene are MNHEY and SMNVEV (reference sequence). The ends were cut back, 5 bases at V and 6 bases at J, with 11 bases in the middle. CDR3 length: 13 amino acids. The CDR3 nucleotides are TGTGCCAGCAGTGCCCTTCGAGAAAACACCATATATTTT. Protein product: CASSALRENTIYF.

The chain is built from TRBV5-6 and TRBJ2-7; 8 positions match TRBD2. The CDR3 loop spans 14 amino acids. With 0 bases clipped from V and 5 bases from J, the junction kept 4 bases outside the gene matches. CDR1 and CDR2 (germline): SGHDT, YYEEEE. The CDR3 spells CASSLVAGGNEQYF. DNA for the CDR3: TGTGCCAGCAGCTTGGTTGCGGGAGGCAACGAGCAGTACTTC.

The chain is built from TRBV6-6 and TRBJ2-1; the D is unclear. CDR1 and CDR2 from the germline V gene are MNHNY and SVGAGI (reference sequence). This CDR3 contains 14 residues. The V gene lost 6 bases and the J gene lost 8 bases, with 17 bases spanning the gap. The CDR3 spells CASRGATRLDEQFF. The CDR3 nucleotides read TGTGCCAGCAGAGGAGCCACGAGGCTCGATGAGCAGTTCTTC.

The CDR3 region has the DNA TGTGCCAGTTCGCTAGGTAGATCTGGAAACACCATATATTTT. Protein: CASSLGRSGNTIYF. The rearrangement joins TRBV19 to TRBJ1-3, with unresolved D. The V end lost 8 bases, the J end lost 1 base, and 12 bases lay between the germline ends. The CDR3 is 14 residues long. CDR1 is LNHDA, CDR2 SQIVND, per germline (reference sequence).

This clone appeared a single time. This sequence joins TRBV10-3 and TRBJ2-7; perhaps TRBD2 as D (6 bases). The CDR3 consists of 13 residues. Trimming took off 4 bases at V and 5 bases at J, with 12 bases between the two ends. The germline CDR1 and CDR2 sequences are ENHRY and SYGVKD. For the CDR3, the DNA is TGTGCCATCAGTGTCCTGCCGGGGGACGAGCAGTACTTC. Translation gives CAISVLPGDEQYF.

This clone has just a few counts. This chain joins TRBV30 and TRBJ1-2; D unresolved. The germline V gene has CDR1 GTSNPN and CDR2 SVGIG (reference sequence). Trimming left V 4 bases short and J 0 bases short, with 9 bases between. This CDR3 is built from 13 residues. The CDR3 nucleotides are TGTGCCTGGAACTCGGGATCTAACTATGGCTACACCTTC. It encodes CAWNSGSNYGYTF.

The CDR3 DNA follows: TGTGCCTGGAGTGTTGTCGCGGGAGATAATTACAATGAGCAGTTCTTC. Protein product: CAWSVVAGDNYNEQFF. The chain is built from TRBV30 and TRBJ2-1, with TRBD2 matching over 7 bases. This CDR3 region has 16 residues. Germline V CDR1 and CDR2: GTSNPN, SVGIG (reference sequence). Germline trimming cut 0 bases from V and 4 bases from J; bases unmatched to any gene: 9.

The chain combines TRBV13 with TRBJ2-1; the D is unclear. Germline V gives CDR1 PRHDT, CDR2 FYEKMQ (reference sequence). Trimming took off 2 bases at V and 10 bases at J, with 9 bases between the two ends. CDR3 length: 12 residues. CDR3: CASSLSLFEQFF. DNA of the CDR3: TGTGCCAGCAGCTTATCCCTTTTCGAGCAGTTCTTC.

CDR3 DNA: TGCGCCAGCAGCCATGGGAGCGGACCCACGGGCGAGCAGTACTTC. Its translation: CASSHGSGPTGEQYF. The chain couples TRBV4-1 to TRBJ2-7; perhaps TRBD2 as D (5 bases). The CDR3 covers 15 residues. The ends were cut back, 3 bases at V and 6 bases at J, with 18 bases in the middle. Germline values: CDR1 MGHRA, CDR2 YSYEKL.

In DNA form, the CDR3 reads TGTGCCAGCAGCCCTCCCCGGGACAGGAGCTCCTACGAGCAGTACTTC. Its translation is CASSPPRDRSSYEQYF. This chain links TRBV6-6 with TRBJ2-7; the match to TRBD1 covers 8 bases. Trimming at V came to 6 bases and at J to 0 bases, leaving 10 bases not matched to a gene. The V gene's germline CDR1 is MNHNY and CDR2 SVGAGI (reference sequence). CDR3 length: 16 residues.

The gene calls are TRBV18 and TRBJ1-6; 10 bases are a match to TRBD1. J gave up 8 bases and V 2 bases, and 6 bases lay outside the gene matches. CDR3 length: 16 amino acids. The germline CDR1 and CDR2 sequences are KGHSH and LQKENI. The CDR3 DNA reads as TGTGCCAGCTCACCAAGCATGGGGACAGGGGATTCACCCCTCCACTTT. Its protein is CASSPSMGTGDSPLHF.

The J gene is TRBJ1-2, the V gene TRBV10-1, with D tentatively TRBD1 (5 bases). V dropped 0 bases and J dropped 7 bases, with 9 bases sitting between them. The CDR3 has 13 amino acids. Germline CDR1 WNHNN, CDR2 SYGVQD (reference sequence). CDR3 coding DNA: TGCGCCAGCAGTGAGTCGGGGGGTATTGGCTACACCTTC. As protein: CASSESGGIGYTF.